The present T cell receptor beta chain was sequenced within a study of blood T cell repertoires in COVID-19. Turning to the study itself: Samples taken during acute and convalescent COVID-19 were collected in the United States, Italy and Spain. PBMCs, B-cell-depleted T cells, or T cells were the source of the cDNA or gDNA that made up the material.

Original methodology: Scientists estimated how many nucleated cells there were by amplifying reference gene primers. The method was immunoSEQ multiplex PCR; TCRdb's version includes in-frame clones alone and lacks a portion of them. That table supplies the V and J calls and clone size; D and trimming were determined from the DNA. The table shows 200,000 to 250,000 clones, with around 81% occurring only once. Each participant's cohort was designated according to participant-reported clinical history. This sequence was found in a woman aged 45-59 years with acute COVID-19. The source material was PBMCs or T cells enriched from blood (not recorded which).

The CDR3 loop reads CATSTMDRAQNTGELFF. The CDR3 nucleotides are TGTGCCACCAGCACTATGGACAGGGCCCAGAACACCGGGGAGCTGTTTTTT. V gene TRBV24-1 combines with J gene TRBJ2-2; 8 positions agree with TRBD1. The CDR3 contains 17 residues. Trimming removed 7 bases from V and 1 base from J; junction bases left unmatched: 10. Per germline, CDR1 KGHDR and CDR2 SFDVKD.